The 32 T cell receptor beta chains given below trace back to one sample, sequenced in a study of blood T cell repertoires in COVID-19. Sequencing used immunoSEQ multiplex PCR; TCRdb keeps in-frame clones, though not all of them. The table lists 85,000 to 100,000 clones, less than 85% of them singletons. Sequencing input: peripheral blood. The receptor source for this set is a woman aged 80 or over with active or convalescent COVID-19.

The sample holds one count of this clone. The rearrangement joins TRBV2 to TRBJ1-5; D is unclear. Germline CDR1 reads SNHLY; CDR2 reads FYNNEI. The CDR3 runs 13 residues. Trimming cost V 4 bases and J 5 bases, with 9 bases left between them. CDR3 sequence reads: CASSGEVHQPQHF. CDR3 nucleotide sequence: TGTGCCAGCAGTGGTGAGGTACATCAGCCCCAGCATTTT.

The table lists this clone with a few counts. The rearrangement links TRBV2 to TRBJ1-2, with TRBD1 matching over 9 bases. V gave up 2 bases and J gave up 8 bases; unmatched junction bases: 9. The germline gives CDR1 SNHLY, CDR2 FYNNEI. This CDR3 is built from 15 residues. Written as DNA, the CDR3 is TGTGCCAGCAGTGAAATAACAGGGGGCGCCGGAGGCTACACCTTC. This sequence encodes CASSEITGGAGGYTF.

The chain links TRBV5-6 to TRBJ2-3; 8 bases agree with TRBD1. Germline V CDR1 and CDR2: SGHDT, YYEEEE. The CDR3 totals 14 residues. V lost 3 bases and J lost 4; bases outside the gene matches: 4. CDR3 bases: TGTGCCAGCAGCTCCCGACAGGGGCCAGATACGCAGTATTTT. It specifies CASSSRQGPDTQYF.

The chain joins TRBV19 to TRBJ1-2; TRBD1 matches at 8 bases. J lost 2 bases, V lost 5 bases, and 1 base had no gene match. The CDR3 length is 13 residues. Germline V gives CDR1 LNHDA, CDR2 SQIVND (reference sequence). CDR3 amino acids: CASSPGGNYGYTF. CDR3 in DNA: TGTGCCAGTAGTCCAGGGGGCAACTATGGCTACACCTTC.

Notes on this clone: Its ends do not fully match the called genes, so a read error is possible. The chain combines TRBV5-1 with TRBJ2-5, with a weak D call TRBD2 (5 bases). This CDR3 region has 13 residues. Germline CDR1 SGHRS, CDR2 YFSETQ. The CDR3 reads CASSPGSQETQYF. The CDR3 DNA follows: TGTGCCAGCAGCCCGGGATCTCAAGAGACCCAGTACTTC.

This clone was counted a few times. The chain has TRBV12-3 or TRBV12-4 and TRBJ2-7; D is undetermined. The CDR3 contains 13 residues. V was trimmed by 3 bases and J by 3 bases, leaving 9 bases between them. In nucleotides, the CDR3 is TGTGCCAGCAGTTTTCAGCGATACTACGAGCAGTACTTC. Protein sequence: CASSFQRYYEQYF.

The rearrangement uses TRBV2 and TRBJ2-7, with 9 bases matching TRBD1. CDR1 is SNHLY and CDR2 is FYNNEI in the germline V gene. V gave up 2 bases and J gave up 3 bases; unmatched junction bases: 8. The CDR3 spans 16 residues. The CDR3 reads CASSEPSGTGIYEQYF. The CDR3 DNA is TGTGCCAGCAGTGAACCCTCCGGGACAGGGATCTACGAGCAGTACTTC.

This clone has only one observation. J is TRBJ2-2 and V is TRBV5-4, with D possibly TRBD2 on 7 matching bases. Germline CDR1 is SGHNT and CDR2 is YYREEE (reference sequence). V lost 0 bases and J lost 4, with 10 bases in between. The CDR3 loop spans 15 amino acids. In nucleotides, the CDR3 is TGTGCCAGCAGCTTGGCCGGGGGGCGCACCGGGGAGCTGTTTTTT. It is translated as CASSLAGGRTGELFF.

In this sample, this clone turned up a few times. The chain employs TRBV6-1 and TRBJ1-4; D is undetermined. This CDR3 region has 16 residues. Trimming stripped 3 bases from V and 2 bases from J, with 13 bases between. Germline CDR1 MNHNS, CDR2 SASEGT. This CDR3 reads CASSDWAGGTNEKLFF. The CDR3 DNA sequence: TGTGCCAGCAGTGACTGGGCGGGAGGCACTAATGAAAAACTGTTTTTT.

V and J are TRBV7-9 and TRBJ1-4; TRBD1 is a possible D gene (6 bases). Trimming took off 5 bases at V and 8 bases at J, with 15 bases between the two ends. The length of the CDR3 is 14 residues. The V gene's germline CDR1 is SEHNR and CDR2 FQNEAQ (reference sequence). CDR3 nucleotide sequence: TGTGCCAGCAGCCCGGACAGCCAATCGGAAAAACTGTTTTTT. Translated, it gives CASSPDSQSEKLFF.

Only a few counts were recorded for this clone. The CDR3 sequence is CASSTDRDNQPQHF. The CDR3 DNA sequence: TGTGCCAGCAGTACGGACAGAGACAATCAGCCCCAGCATTTT. This rearrangement joins TRBV28 to TRBJ1-5; possible D gene TRBD1, 6 bases. Germline CDR1 and CDR2: MDHEN and SYDVKM. Trimming removed 5 bases at V and 3 bases at J, with 11 bases between. The CDR3 covers 14 residues.

The chain carries TRBV30 and TRBJ1-2; the D gene is possibly TRBD1 (6 bases). The V gene's germline CDR1 is GTSNPN and CDR2 SVGIG (reference sequence). Trimming cost V 4 bases and J 6 bases, with 18 bases left between them. This CDR3 region has 14 residues. The CDR3 reads CAWKLNRQGNGYTF. DNA for the CDR3: TGTGCCTGGAAGCTTAATCGCCAGGGGAATGGCTACACCTTC.

This clone was detected a few times. The J gene is TRBJ2-5, the V gene TRBV4-3; tentative D call: TRBD2 (5 bases). Trimming stripped 0 bases from V and 4 bases from J, with 6 bases between. CDR3 length: 13 residues. CDR1 and CDR2 (germline): LGHNA, YSLEER. The CDR3 region has the DNA TGCGCCAGCAGCCAAGAAGAGGGAGAGACCCAGTACTTC. Residues: CASSQEEGETQYF.

The rearrangement joins TRBV10-3 to TRBJ2-3; 12 nucleotides line up with TRBD2. J gave up 0 bases and V 4 bases, and 8 bases lay outside the gene matches. This CDR3 contains 18 residues. The germline V gene has CDR1 ENHRY and CDR2 SYGVKD. The CDR3 region is CAISVERTSGTSTDTQYF. CDR3 coding DNA: TGTGCCATCAGTGTCGAAAGGACTAGCGGGACCAGCACAGATACGCAGTATTTT.

The chain has TRBV5-8 and TRBJ2-7, with 9 bases fitting TRBD2. The ends lost 4 bases at V and 4 bases at J; junction bases unmatched: 9. Germline V gives CDR1 SGHTS, CDR2 YDEGEE. The CDR3 spans 15 residues. CDR3 protein: CASSDPSGNLYEQYF. CDR3 nucleotide sequence: TGTGCCAGCAGCGACCCTAGCGGGAACCTTTACGAGCAGTACTTC.

The table lists this clone with a count of one. V is TRBV6-5 and J is TRBJ2-5; perhaps TRBD1 as D (6 bases). V was trimmed by 7 bases and J by 1 base, leaving 13 bases between them. This CDR3 contains 14 residues. Looked up from germline, CDR1 is MNHEY and CDR2 is SVGAGI. CDR3 amino acids: CASKIGGPQETQYF. CDR3 coding DNA: TGTGCCAGCAAAATAGGGGGTCCCCAAGAGACCCAGTACTTC.

This rearrangement joins TRBV2 to TRBJ2-3, with 10 bases aligning to TRBD1. With V trimmed by 2 bases and J by 1 base, 6 bases remained unmatched. The germline V gene encodes CDR1 SNHLY and CDR2 FYNNEI. The CDR3 covers 17 residues. The chain's CDR3 is CASSETRTGGGTDTQYF. The CDR3 bases are TGTGCCAGCAGTGAAACCCGGACAGGGGGTGGCACAGATACGCAGTATTTT.

The chain combines TRBV27 with TRBJ2-5; 9 nucleotides align to TRBD1. Germline V gives CDR1 MNHEY, CDR2 SMNVEV (reference sequence). After removal of 5 bases from V and 5 bases from J, the junction contained 12 bases not matched to a gene. There are 16 residues in the CDR3. CDR3 protein: CASSHVPGQGPETQYF. The CDR3 nucleotides are TGTGCCAGCAGTCATGTCCCGGGACAGGGTCCCGAGACCCAGTACTTC.

The DNA of the CDR3 is TGCAGCGTTTCCGGGACAGGGGGCTTGAACACTGAAGCTTTCTTT. Residues: CSVSGTGGLNTEAFF. The rearrangement links TRBV29-1 to TRBJ1-1; 12 bases are a match to TRBD1. The CDR3 covers 15 residues. Germline V gene sequence: CDR1 SQVTM, CDR2 ANQGSEA. Trimming cost V 5 bases and J 0 bases; bases outside gene matches: 4.

The V call is TRBV4-1, the J call TRBJ1-2; perhaps TRBD1 as D (5 bases). The CDR3 consists of 14 residues. Germline V CDR1 and CDR2: MGHRA, YSYEKL. Trimming took 3 bases from V and 2 from J, leaving 10 bases between them. This chain's CDR3 is CASSQEQENYGYTF. Written as DNA, the CDR3 is TGCGCCAGCAGCCAGGAACAGGAGAACTATGGCTACACCTTC.

The table lists this clone with a count of one. CDR3 region: CASRTVTGVNTEAFF. As DNA, the CDR3 is TGTGCCAGCAGAACCGTGACAGGGGTCAACACTGAAGCTTTCTTT. The chain uses TRBV2 and TRBJ1-1; TRBD1 aligns across 8 bases. Trimming removed 6 bases from V and 2 bases from J; junction bases left unmatched: 8. The CDR3 is 15 amino acids. Germline V gives CDR1 SNHLY, CDR2 FYNNEI. The whole variable domain, filled in from reference TRBV2 and TRBJ1-1, reads EPEVTQTPSHQVTQMGQEVILRCVPISNHLYFYWYRQILGQKVEFLVSFYNNEISEKSEIFDDQFSVERPDGSNFTLKIRSTKLEDSAMYFCASRTVTGVNTEAFFGQGTRLTVV.

V gene TRBV7-7 combines with J gene TRBJ2-7, with D hard to call. V was clipped by 5 bases and J by 6 bases, with 17 bases between them. The V gene's germline CDR1 is SSHAT and CDR2 FNYEAQ (reference sequence). CDR3 size: 14 residues. The CDR3 DNA sequence: TGTGCCAGCAGCCCACATCCCGGAGTCGGCGAGCAGTACTTC. Its translation is CASSPHPGVGEQYF. Combining the CDR3 with reference TRBV7-7 and TRBJ2-7 gives the whole variable domain GAGVSQSPRYKVTKRGQDVTLRCDPISSHATLYWYQQALGQGPEFLTYFNYEAQPDKSGLPSDRFSAERPEGSISTLTIQRTEQRDSAMYRCASSPHPGVGEQYFGPGTRLTVT.

The chain employs TRBV6-4 and TRBJ2-7; 8 bases are a match to TRBD2. The length of the CDR3 is 16 residues. Germline V CDR1 and CDR2: MRHNA, SNTAGT. The V gene end was trimmed by 1 base and the J gene end by 2 bases; junction bases not matched to a gene: 7. In DNA, the CDR3 is TGTGCCAGCAGTGACTTACTAGCGGACCGACCCTACGAGCAGTACTTC. It encodes CASSDLLADRPYEQYF.

In DNA, the CDR3 is TGTGCCAGCAGCGTAAGTGGGGGACACATCCAAGAGACCCAGTACTTC. Translating gives CASSVSGGHIQETQYF. V usage is TRBV9 and J usage is TRBJ2-5; a possible D gene is TRBD1 (6 bases). Between the trimmed V and J ends, which lost 1 base and 1 base, there was a span of 14 bases. Germline V lookup: CDR1 SGDLS, CDR2 YYNGEE. This CDR3 is 16 amino acids long. Using reference TRBV9 and TRBJ2-5 for the parts outside the CDR3, the full variable domain is DSGVTQTPKHLITATGQRVTLRCSPRSGDLSVYWYQQSLDQGLQFLIQYYNGEERAKGNILERFSAQQFPDLHSELNLSSLELGDSALYFCASSVSGGHIQETQYFGPGTRLLVL.

The rearrangement joins TRBV19 to TRBJ2-7; possibly TRBD1 for D (6 bases). Germline V CDR1 and CDR2: LNHDA, SQIVND (reference sequence). The V and J ends lost 1 base and 2 bases respectively, with 18 bases between them. This CDR3 has 17 amino acids. CDR3 in amino acids: CASSIGGAWAGAYEQYF. DNA for the CDR3: TGTGCCAGTAGTATAGGTGGAGCTTGGGCAGGGGCCTACGAGCAGTACTTC.

The rearrangement links TRBV3-1 (or the pseudogene TRBV3-2) to TRBJ2-3; 9 bases map to TRBD2. The V gene's germline CDR1 is LGHDT and CDR2 YNNKEL (reference sequence). The ends lost 2 bases at V and 12 bases at J; junction bases unmatched: 12. The CDR3 sequence is 15 residues long. DNA for the CDR3: TGTGCCAGCAGCCAAAGTGTTAGTAGCGGGAGTTCTCAGTATTTT. Encoded protein: CASSQSVSSGSSQYF.

This chain links TRBV3-1 (or the pseudogene TRBV3-2) with TRBJ2-4; 11 bases are a match to TRBD2. This CDR3 spans 16 amino acids. V gave up 4 bases and J gave up 7 bases; unmatched junction bases: 9. CDR1 and CDR2 (germline): LGHDT, YNNKEL (reference sequence). The CDR3 protein is CASSLSGRGGFNIQYF. CDR3 bases: TGTGCCAGCAGCCTTAGCGGGAGGGGGGGTTTCAACATTCAGTACTTC.

This clone occurred once. The chain recombines TRBV18 with TRBJ2-3; no definite D call. V dropped 1 base and J dropped 4 bases, with 6 bases sitting between them. From germline, CDR1 is KGHSH and CDR2 LQKENI. The CDR3 consists of 13 residues. The CDR3: CASSPLGPDTQYF. The CDR3 DNA follows: TGTGCCAGCTCACCACTTGGGCCAGATACGCAGTATTTT.

The chain recombines TRBV7-9 with TRBJ1-1, with 8 bases identical to TRBD1. CDR1 is SEHNR and CDR2 is FQNEAQ in the germline V gene (reference sequence). The junction had 5 bases not matched to a gene; V was cut back by 8 bases and J by 3 bases. This CDR3 is built from 13 residues. Here the CDR3 DNA reads TGTGCCAGCGAAGACAGGGGCGACACTGAAGCTTTCTTT. This translates into CASEDRGDTEAFF.

This chain joins TRBV9 and TRBJ1-1; 9 bases line up with TRBD1. J was trimmed by 5 bases and V by 3 bases; bases with no gene match: 5. This CDR3 has 14 residues. CDR1 SGDLS and CDR2 YYNGEE come from the germline V gene. CDR3 residues: CASSALDRGTEAFF. The CDR3 DNA is TGTGCCAGCAGCGCCTTGGACAGGGGAACTGAAGCTTTCTTT.

The rearrangement joins TRBV19 to TRBJ2-7, with 10 positions matching TRBD1. This CDR3 is built from 15 residues. Germline-derived CDR1 and CDR2 are LNHDA and SQIVND (reference sequence). V lost 3 bases, J lost 2 bases, and 4 bases stayed unmatched. For the CDR3, the DNA is TGTGCCAGTAGTATGCGGGACAGGGGAGCCTACGAGCAGTACTTC. Translating it yields CASSMRDRGAYEQYF.

The rearrangement uses TRBV19 and TRBJ2-1; D may be TRBD2 (5 bases). Trimming removed 5 bases at V and 7 bases at J, with 21 bases between. The CDR3 length is 16 residues. Germline V gene sequence: CDR1 LNHDA, CDR2 SQIVND (reference sequence). CDR3 region: CASSVNRGSGRNEQFF. CDR3 DNA sequence: TGTGCCAGTAGTGTGAATCGTGGGAGCGGCCGGAATGAGCAGTTCTTC.